The rows below give T cell receptor beta chains drawn from one sample of a study of shared clonotypes between healthy human individuals. Assay: immunoSEQ multiplex PCR; the TCRdb copy retains only in-frame clones and omits some. In the table there are 400,000 to 500,000 clones, around 80% of which are singletons. Sequenced sample: PBMCs. These receptors were obtained from a woman between 40 and 55 years old in good health. Some clones in this sample may be carry-over from other donors' samples. Each CDR3 is given with its conserved first and last residue. The D gene is left open where the match is weak. Not all rows give a size; the values are once, few, many and, for expanded clones, a class.

abundance	v_gene	d_gene	j_gene	CDR3aa	CDR3nt
few	TRBV7-9	NA	TRBJ2-2	CASSLAGGELFF	TGTGCCAGCAGCTTAGCGGGCGGGGAGCTGTTTTTT
NA	TRBV28	NA	TRBJ2-5	CASSLGQGYGTQYF	TGTGCCAGCAGTTTAGGGCAGGGTTACGGGACCCAGTACTTC
NA	TRBV5-4	NA	TRBJ1-3	CASSPTPRGGISGNTIYF	TGTGCCAGCAGCCCCACGCCCCGGGGGGGGATCTCTGGAAACACCATATATTTT
NA	TRBV9	NA	TRBJ1-1	CASGGPNTEAFF	TGTGCCAGCGGAGGGCCGAACACTGAAGCTTTCTTT
NA	TRBV18	NA	TRBJ2-7	CASSKQATRGWEQYF	TGTGCCAGCTCAAAACAGGCTACCCGGGGTTGGGAGCAGTACTTC
NA	TRBV30	NA	TRBJ2-7	CAWTPAPSDSYEQYF	TGTGCCTGGACGCCCGCCCCTAGCGACTCCTACGAGCAGTACTTC
NA	TRBV2	NA	TRBJ1-1	CASRPEGGGPYTEAFF	TGTGCCAGCAGACCCGAGGGGGGCGGCCCTTACACTGAAGCTTTCTTT
many	TRBV6-1	NA	TRBJ1-5	CASSEGVGSDNQPQHF	TGTGCCAGCAGTGAAGGCGTTGGTTCGGACAATCAGCCCCAGCATTTT
NA	TRBV5-4	NA	TRBJ1-3	CASSLQDGDTIYF	TGTGCCAGCAGCTTGCAGGACGGGGACACCATATATTTT
NA	TRBV7-3	TRBD2	TRBJ2-1	CASSLTVGGPGEQFF	TGTGCCAGCAGCTTAACGGTGGGAGGGCCGGGTGAGCAGTTCTTC
once	TRBV5-4	NA	TRBJ1-2	CASSSTAPYGYTF	TGTGCCAGCAGCTCGACAGCACCCTATGGCTACACCTTC
few	TRBV10-3	NA	TRBJ1-2	CAISESRFGYGYTF	TGTGCCATCAGTGAGTCAAGATTCGGGTATGGCTACACCTTC
NA	TRBV4-3	TRBD2	TRBJ2-4	CASSQERVAGGGGIQYF	TGCGCCAGCAGCCAAGAAAGGGTAGCGGGAGGGGGGGGCATTCAGTACTTC
NA	TRBV7-6	NA	TRBJ1-1	CASTVLLGHTMNTEAFF	TGTGCCAGCACCGTTCTCCTGGGACACACCATGAACACTGAAGCTTTCTTT
few	TRBV5-5	NA	TRBJ2-7	CASQRTGTYEQYF	TGTGCCAGCCAACGTACAGGGACATACGAGCAGTACTTC
few	TRBV2	NA	TRBJ1-5	CASNQGKAQPQHF	TGTGCCAGCAACCAGGGGAAGGCTCAGCCCCAGCATTTT
NA	TRBV4-2	NA	TRBJ2-3	CASTRASGYQGGQYF	TGTGCCAGCACCCGGGCTAGCGGGTATCAGGGGGGGCAGTATTTT
NA	TRBV6-1	NA	TRBJ1-5	CASSEMDNNQPQHF	TGTGCCAGCAGTGAAATGGACAACAATCAGCCCCAGCATTTT
NA	TRBV23-1	TRBD1	TRBJ1-5	CASSLRTGKGVSNQPQHF	TGCGCCAGCAGCCTCAGGACAGGAAAGGGAGTTAGCAATCAGCCCCAGCATTTT
NA	TRBV5-1	NA	TRBJ2-2	CASSFNSRITGELFF	TGCGCCAGCAGCTTTAATTCCAGGATCACCGGGGAGCTGTTTTTT
NA	TRBV5-1	NA	TRBJ2-7	CASSPDRDYEQYF	TGCGCCAGCAGCCCCGACAGAGACTACGAGCAGTACTTC
NA	TRBV28	NA	TRBJ2-3	CASSLGGVQGLTDTQYF	TGTGCCAGCAGTTTGGGGGGGGTGCAGGGGCTCACAGATACGCAGTATTTT
NA	TRBV11-1	NA	TRBJ2-1	CASSLEGRVEQFF	TGTGCCAGCAGCTTAGAGGGTCGAGTTGAGCAGTTCTTC
NA	TRBV18	TRBD1	TRBJ1-4	CASSRTTGATNEKLFF	TGTGCCAGCTCACGTACTACAGGGGCAACTAATGAAAAACTGTTTTTT
many	TRBV28	NA	TRBJ1-1	CASSFWDFRGKNTEAFF	TGTGCCAGCAGTTTTTGGGACTTCAGGGGAAAGAACACTGAAGCTTTCTTT
few	TRBV2	NA	TRBJ1-3	CASTSGNTIYF	TGTGCCAGCACCTCTGGAAACACCATATATTTT
NA	TRBV6-5	NA	TRBJ2-5	CASRPPGQETQYF	TGTGCCAGCAGACCTCCGGGCCAAGAGACCCAGTACTTC
NA	TRBV7-2	NA	TRBJ2-3	CASSLRFAGTDTQYF	TGTGCCAGCAGCTTAAGGTTTGCCGGCACAGATACGCAGTATTTT
NA	TRBV18	NA	TRBJ2-3	CASSPGSPPQDTQYF	TGTGCCAGCTCACCCGGGAGTCCACCACAAGATACGCAGTATTTT
NA	TRBV18	NA	TRBJ2-7	CASSPAGHSRSEQYF	TGTGCCAGCTCACCTGCGGGACACTCCCGGAGCGAGCAGTACTTC
few	TRBV11-2	NA	TRBJ2-7	CASSQRDSFLASSYEQYF	TGTGCCAGCAGCCAACGGGACTCCTTCCTAGCGAGCTCCTACGAGCAGTACTTC
NA	TRBV7-9	TRBD2	TRBJ2-2	CASSWGTSEGLFF	TGTGCCAGCAGCTGGGGGACTAGCGAAGGGCTGTTTTTT
NA	TRBV7-9	NA	TRBJ2-1	CASSPRGPSSYNEQFF	TGTGCCAGCAGCCCCCGGGGTCCGAGCTCCTACAATGAGCAGTTCTTC
NA	TRBV10-3	NA	TRBJ2-7	CAIKQGPTYEQYF	TGTGCCATCAAGCAAGGCCCAACCTACGAGCAGTACTTC
NA	TRBV11-2	NA	TRBJ2-3	CASSLAGGTDTQYF	TGTGCCAGCAGCTTAGCGGGGGGCACAGATACGCAGTATTTT
NA	TRBV5-1	NA	TRBJ2-3	CASSHTSADTQYF	TGCGCCAGCAGCCATACGTCGGCAGATACGCAGTATTTT
NA	TRBV18	TRBD2	TRBJ2-1	CASSRDYAYNEQFF	TGTGCCAGCTCACGGGACTACGCCTACAATGAGCAGTTCTTC
NA	TRBV27	NA	TRBJ1-4	CASGTGTENEKLFF	TGTGCCAGCGGGACCGGGACCGAGAATGAAAAACTGTTTTTT
NA	TRBV9	NA	TRBJ2-1	CASSVVSDPDYNEQFF	TGTGCCAGCAGCGTAGTTAGCGATCCGGATTACAATGAGCAGTTCTTC
NA	TRBV11-2	NA	TRBJ1-6	CASSLDESYNSPLHF	TGTGCCAGCAGCTTAGATGAATCCTATAATTCACCCCTCCACTTT
NA	TRBV7-2	NA	TRBJ2-1	CASSLDSSDRREQFF	TGTGCCAGCAGCTTAGATTCGAGCGACCGTAGAGAGCAGTTCTTC
NA	TRBV7-3	NA	TRBJ1-1	CASSLMTGGNTEAFF	TGTGCCAGCAGCTTAATGACGGGAGGGAACACTGAAGCTTTCTTT
NA	TRBV4-2	NA	TRBJ2-7	CASSQVLGSSYEQYF	TGTGCCAGCAGCCAAGTCCTGGGTAGCAGCTACGAGCAGTACTTC
NA	TRBV28	NA	TRBJ2-3	CASSSGRGGITDTQYF	TGTGCCAGCAGTTCCGGTAGGGGGGGAATCACAGATACGCAGTATTTT
once	TRBV19	NA	TRBJ1-5	CASTSGRYNQPQHF	TGTGCCAGTACCTCGGGACGGTATAATCAGCCCCAGCATTTT
few	TRBV9	TRBD1	TRBJ2-7	CASSPQTGFYEQYF	TGTGCCAGCAGCCCACAGACAGGGTTCTACGAGCAGTACTTC
few	TRBV6-5	TRBD2	TRBJ2-1	CASSSGTSGINEQFF	TGTGCCAGCAGTTCCGGGACTAGCGGGATAAATGAGCAGTTCTTC
NA	TRBV7-3	NA	TRBJ2-2	CASSWGKGTGELFF	TGTGCCAGCAGCTGGGGTAAAGGGACCGGGGAGCTGTTTTTT
NA	TRBV2	NA	TRBJ2-1	CASSEGVGEQFF	TGTGCCAGCAGTGAAGGGGTGGGTGAGCAGTTCTTC